The 19 T cell receptor beta chains below were found in one sample sequenced in a study of blood T cell repertoires in COVID-19. Method: immunoSEQ multiplex PCR; TCRdb's copy keeps in-frame clones and lacks some. The data hold about 270,000 clones, with roughly 86% observed a single time. The material sequenced was peripheral blood. The origin of the receptors is a man aged 35-49 years with active or convalescent COVID-19.

The CDR3 nucleotides are TGTGCCAGCAGCCAGGGGGCTTTTACAGATACGCAGTATTTT. Translated: CASSQGAFTDTQYF. The rearrangement links TRBV5-4 to TRBJ2-3; 8 nucleotides agree with TRBD1. The CDR3 is made up of 14 amino acids. V trimming: 4 bases; J trimming: 3 bases; junction bases outside the gene matches: 4. The germline gives CDR1 SGHNT, CDR2 YYREEE (reference sequence).

This chain joins TRBV6-5 and TRBJ1-4, with 12 positions matching TRBD1. Germline V gene lookup returns CDR1 MNHEY and CDR2 SVGAGI. Unmatched junction bases numbered 5, after V lost 7 bases and J lost 8 bases. The CDR3 length is 14 residues. CDR3 sequence reads: CASIFGTGGEKLFF. CDR3 DNA: TGTGCCAGCATCTTTGGGACAGGGGGCGAAAAACTGTTTTTT.

The table lists this clone with a count of one. This chain uses TRBV25-1 with TRBJ2-7; weak D call: TRBD1 (6 bases). With 2 bases removed from V and 2 bases from J, the gap between germline ends came to 10 bases. CDR1 MGHDK and CDR2 SYGVNS come from the germline V gene. The CDR3 runs to 14 residues. The CDR3 nucleotides read TGTGCCAGCAGTGAAACAGGGTCAGCCTACGAGCAGTACTTC. This translates into CASSETGSAYEQYF.

V usage is TRBV12-3 or TRBV12-4 and J usage is TRBJ2-7; D uncertain. The CDR3 spans 13 residues. V was cut by 5 bases and J by 3 bases, with 11 bases left in between. In nucleotides, the CDR3 is TGTGCCAGCAGTCCTGCGGCCGGCTACGAGCAGTACTTC. This sequence encodes CASSPAAGYEQYF.

The chain carries TRBV29-1 and TRBJ2-3; 7 bases map to TRBD2. This CDR3 is built from 12 residues. V was clipped by 6 bases and J by 3 bases; unmatched bases: 3. Germline CDR1 is SQVTM and CDR2 is ANQGSEA. The CDR3 loop reads CSVWEGTDTQYF. The CDR3 DNA follows: TGCAGCGTGTGGGAGGGAACAGATACGCAGTATTTT.

The chain joins TRBV5-1 to TRBJ1-1, with D unresolved. CDR1 and CDR2 (germline): SGHRS, YFSETQ. The CDR3 consists of 14 residues. With 2 bases removed from V and 7 bases from J, the gap between germline ends came to 15 bases. CDR3 protein: CASSFGAETGEAFF. CDR3 sequence (DNA): TGCGCCAGCAGCTTTGGAGCCGAGACGGGTGAAGCTTTCTTT.

The rearrangement links TRBV6-5 to TRBJ2-2; 10 nucleotides align to TRBD2. Trimming removed 0 bases from V and 6 bases from J; junction bases left unmatched: 4. The germline CDR1 and CDR2 sequences are MNHEY and SVGAGI. The CDR3 consists of 16 residues. In DNA form, the CDR3 reads TGTGCCAGCAGTTACTCGAAACTAGCGGGGCCCGGGGAGCTGTTTTTT. Amino acid sequence: CASSYSKLAGPGELFF.

V and J are TRBV9 and TRBJ1-4, with D perhaps TRBD1 (5 bases). V lost 2 bases and J 5 bases, leaving 13 bases between the germline ends. The CDR3 runs 15 residues. The germline V gene has CDR1 SGDLS and CDR2 YYNGEE. CDR3 residues: CASSVGYGGNEKLFF. The CDR3 DNA reads as TGTGCCAGCAGCGTCGGCTACGGGGGGAATGAAAAACTGTTTTTT.

CDR3 region: CSVEDRTGPKTQYF. The CDR3, as DNA: TGCAGCGTTGAAGATCGGACAGGTCCAAAGACCCAGTACTTC. This chain connects TRBV29-1 to TRBJ2-5; TRBD1 matches 7 bases. The V gene's germline CDR1 is SQVTM and CDR2 ANQGSEA. This CDR3 is 14 amino acids long. With V trimmed by 0 bases and J by 6 bases, 7 bases remained unmatched.

The chain links TRBV29-1 to TRBJ2-5; 9 nucleotides match TRBD1. Unmatched junction bases numbered 10, after V lost 3 bases and J lost 5 bases. In germline, CDR1 is SQVTM, CDR2 ANQGSEA. CDR3 length: 15 amino acids. The CDR3 nucleotides are TGCAGCGTTGACCCCGTACAGGGGGCCGGGGAGACCCAGTACTTC. Translation: CSVDPVQGAGETQYF.

J is TRBJ1-2 and V is TRBV6-5, with TRBD1 matching 8 bases. The germline V gene has CDR1 MNHEY and CDR2 SVGAGI. The CDR3 totals 10 residues. The trim removed 6 bases at V and 12 bases at J, leaving 3 bases unmatched. CDR3 nucleotide sequence: TGTGCCAGCAGCGGACAGGGAGACACCTTC. This codes for CASSGQGDTF.

The rearrangement joins TRBV27 to TRBJ2-7; 9 positions agree with TRBD1. Germline V CDR1 and CDR2: MNHEY, SMNVEV (reference sequence). The CDR3 runs 14 residues. V was pared by 5 bases and J by 6 bases, with 8 bases of the junction left unmatched. The CDR3 sequence is CASSTGGAWGEQYF. In nucleotides, the CDR3 is TGTGCCAGCAGTACAGGGGGCGCCTGGGGCGAGCAGTACTTC.

The genes are TRBV30 and TRBJ1-1; D not resolved. The germline V and J ends were trimmed by 6 bases and 1 base, with 15 bases remaining between them. Germline lookup yields CDR1 GTSNPN and CDR2 SVGIG (reference sequence). The CDR3 length is 14 residues. This CDR3 reads CACQAGRRNTEAFF. The DNA of the CDR3 is TGTGCCTGTCAGGCGGGCAGGAGGAACACTGAAGCTTTCTTT.

The chain joins TRBV7-2 to TRBJ2-2; unclear D gene. The CDR3 runs to 11 residues. Germline CDR1 and CDR2: SGHTA and FQGNSA. Trimming removed 5 bases from V and 7 bases from J, with 5 bases in between. CDR3 nucleotide sequence: TGTGCCAGCAGCCCCGGCGGGGAGCTGTTTTTT. This codes for CASSPGGELFF.

The chain employs TRBV2 and TRBJ1-5; TRBD1 might be the D (5 bases). The V end lost 4 bases, the J end lost 7 bases, and 14 bases lay between the germline ends. From germline, CDR1 is SNHLY and CDR2 FYNNEI. The CDR3 has 14 amino acids. The CDR3 coding sequence is TGTGCCAGCAGTGGGGGAAGGGGTGGACAGCCCCAGCATTTT. This translates into CASSGGRGGQPQHF.

This clone came up once. Different DNA sequences within this sample yield the same CDR3. This chain uses TRBV5-1 with TRBJ1-1; TRBD1 agrees at 7 bases. This CDR3 contains 15 residues. The V gene end was trimmed by 0 bases and the J gene end by 0 bases; junction bases not matched to a gene: 2. Germline V gene lookup returns CDR1 SGHRS and CDR2 YFSETQ. In DNA form, the CDR3 reads TGCGCCAGCAGCTTGGGGACAGGATTGAACACTGAAGCTTTCTTT. It encodes CASSLGTGLNTEAFF.

The chain couples TRBV28 to TRBJ1-4; the match to TRBD1 covers 9 bases. The CDR3 spans 17 residues. CDR1 and CDR2 (germline): MDHEN, SYDVKM. V dropped 6 bases and J dropped 5; count of bases not matched to a gene: 13. CDR3 sequence: CASSPPDRGQSNEKLFF. CDR3 coding DNA: TGTGCCAGCAGCCCACCGGACAGGGGACAATCGAATGAAAAACTGTTTTTT.

The CDR3 coding sequence is TGTGCCAGCACTGCACAGAGCAATCAGCCCCAGCATTTT. This codes for CASTAQSNQPQHF. V gene TRBV6-6 combines with J gene TRBJ1-5; D ambiguous. Trimming removed 7 bases at V and 1 base at J, with 8 bases between. Germline V gene lookup returns CDR1 MNHNY and CDR2 SVGAGI (reference sequence). This CDR3 is 13 amino acids long.

The chain recombines TRBV28 with TRBJ2-7; 7 bases are a match to TRBD1. Germline values: CDR1 MDHEN, CDR2 SYDVKM. V lost 3 bases and J lost 7; bases outside the gene matches: 12. This CDR3 contains 15 residues. CDR3 DNA sequence: TGTGCCAGCAGTTTCCGGGACAGAGGTTTGGGGGAGCAGTACTTC. It specifies CASSFRDRGLGEQYF.